The TCR beta chain under discussion was sequenced for a study of graft-versus-host responses after intestinal transplantation. Overall study: For 2 to 4 years after anti-thymocyte globulin induction, all recipients took tacrolimus and steroids.

Concerning this clone itself: Its antigen is not identified.

V shed 3 bases and J 2 bases; nucleotides not matched to a gene: 3. Germline-derived CDR1 and CDR2 are SGHVS and FQNEAQ. The CDR3 covers 15 residues. The method was immunoSEQ multiplex PCR; TCRdb's version includes in-frame clones alone and lacks a portion of them. The sample yields fewer than 95,000 clones, approximately 94% seen once. This clonotype was sampled from a human donor who received an intestinal transplant. Specimen: unstimulated CD8+ T cells sorted from spleen or lymph node cells, collected before intestinal transplant. The chain combines TRBV7-8 with TRBJ2-2, with TRBD1 matching over 7 bases. The DNA of the CDR3 is TGTGCCAGCAGCTTTACAGGGGATAACACCGGGGAGCTGTTTTTT. Translation: CASSFTGDNTGELFF.